The clone carrying this TCR beta chain has ten or more counts. Samples came from axillary lymph nodes draining the breast cancer. The junction had 4 bases not matched to a gene; V was cut back by 7 bases and J by 0 bases. The CDR3 extends over 15 amino acids. TCRdb reprocessed the multiplex PCR reads with MiXCR, giving one entry per CDR3 protein. The sample shows around 100,000 distinct CDR3 sequences, 20% to 25% of them seen only once. These data come from a study of breast tumors, draining lymph nodes, adjacent tissues. The receptor was derived from a female donor with breast cancer. Some clones in this sample may be carry-over from other donors' samples. The V and J genes are TRBV12-3 or TRBV12-4 and TRBJ1-5, with 9 positions matching TRBD1. Sequencing input: axillary lymph node tissue. As DNA, the CDR3 is TGTGCCAGCACCGGGACAGGGATTAGCAATCAGCCCCAGCATTTT. It codes for CASTGTGISNQPQHF.